The 26 T cell receptor beta chains below were found in one sample sequenced in a study of radiation and T cells in renal cell carcinoma. Assay used: immunoSEQ multiplex PCR; TCRdb lists only in-frame clones, some missing. The data show over 120,000 clones, approximately 90% seen once. Indicated time point: baseline pretreatment blood. Treatment defined: 15 Gy SBRT to primary tumor, nephrectomy 4 weeks later. The starting material was blood, obtained from a patient whose treatment included radiotherapy and nephrectomy. The source of these receptors is a woman in her 50s with renal cell carcinoma.

The genes are TRBV6-7 and TRBJ1-1; D gene uncertain. TRBV6-7 is an ORF for which the function is uncertain. With 6 bases removed from V and 2 bases from J, the gap between germline ends came to 10 bases. The CDR3 sequence is 13 residues long. The CDR3 here is CASRDGNNTEAFF. The DNA for the CDR3 is TGTGCCAGCAGGGATGGGAATAACACTGAAGCTTTCTTT.

The chain has TRBV28 and TRBJ2-3, with D hard to call. Germline assignment: CDR1 MDHEN and CDR2 SYDVKM. With 3 bases removed from V and 6 bases from J, the gap between germline ends came to 7 bases. The CDR3 is 12 residues long. The CDR3 bases are TGTGCCAGCAGTTTGCCCCCGGATACGCAGTATTTT. Encoded protein: CASSLPPDTQYF.

J is TRBJ1-5 and V is TRBV19; D gene unclear. Deletions cut 3 bases from V and 6 bases from J, with 12 bases between. There are 14 residues in the CDR3. Germline CDR1 reads LNHDA; CDR2 reads SQIVND (reference sequence). The CDR3 region has the DNA TGTGCCAGTAGTATTCTTCCTTTGGGTCAGCCCCAGCATTTT. This translates into CASSILPLGQPQHF.

This sequence joins TRBV5-1 and TRBJ1-2; D ambiguous. Germline values: CDR1 SGHRS, CDR2 YFSETQ. The CDR3 spans 14 residues. V lost 2 bases and J lost 6, with 14 bases in between. CDR3 nucleotides: TGCGCCAGCAGCTTTAGCGACCCCTTTAATGGCTACACCTTC. Amino acids: CASSFSDPFNGYTF.

The CDR3, as DNA: TGTGCCAGTAGTATGGCGGGAGAAACTGGGGCCAACGTCCTGACTTTC. This codes for CASSMAGETGANVLTF. This sequence joins TRBV19 and TRBJ2-6; 7 nucleotides match TRBD2. Germline V CDR1 and CDR2: LNHDA, SQIVND (reference sequence). The V gene end was trimmed by 3 bases and the J gene end by 2 bases; junction bases not matched to a gene: 4. The CDR3 spans 16 residues.

The chain joins TRBV5-1 to TRBJ1-4; no clear D gene. This CDR3 region has 18 residues. Germline CDR1 and CDR2: SGHRS and YFSETQ. The V end was cut by 1 base, the J end by 0 bases, with 16 bases between. The CDR3 bases are TGCGCCAGCAGCTTGCGCTATACTGGACGCGCAACTAATGAAAAACTGTTTTTT. Protein sequence: CASSLRYTGRATNEKLFF.

The table lists this clone with a count of one. This chain links TRBV11-2 with TRBJ2-1, with D unclear. The V end lost 4 bases, the J end lost 6 bases, and 13 bases lay between the germline ends. Germline CDR1 is SGHAT and CDR2 is FQNNGV. The CDR3 is 14 residues long. The CDR3 sequence: CASSSSGGSNEQFF. DNA of the CDR3: TGTGCCAGCAGCTCGTCCGGCGGAAGCAATGAGCAGTTCTTC. The entire variable domain, with the rest obtained from reference TRBV11-2 and TRBJ2-1, is as follows: EAGVAQSPRYKIIEKRQSVAFWCNPISGHATLYWYQQILGQGPKLLIQFQNNGVVDDSQLPKDRFSAERLKGVDSTLKIQPAKLEDSAVYLCASSSSGGSNEQFFGPGTRLTVL.

This clone was seen a few times. The chain couples TRBV7-9 to TRBJ2-7, with D perhaps matching TRBD1 (6 bases). The germline V and J ends were trimmed by 4 bases and 2 bases, with 18 bases remaining between them. Germline values: CDR1 SEHNR, CDR2 FQNEAQ (reference sequence). The CDR3 extends over 16 amino acids. The CDR3 DNA reads as TGTGCCAGCAGCTCACTACTGGGGCAGGGGACCTACGAGCAGTACTTC. Amino acids: CASSSLLGQGTYEQYF.

The V gene is TRBV6-1, the J gene TRBJ2-5; 11 bases fit TRBD2. The CDR3 extends over 15 amino acids. V lost 5 bases and J lost 4; bases outside the gene matches: 6. Germline V CDR1 and CDR2: MNHNS, SASEGT. In DNA form, the CDR3 reads TGTGCCAGCAGTTTGAACGGACTAGCGGGAGAGACCCAGTACTTC. Residues: CASSLNGLAGETQYF.

J is TRBJ2-5 and V is TRBV13; tentative D call: TRBD2 (6 bases). Trimming removed 6 bases from V and 4 bases from J, with 12 bases in between. This CDR3 region has 13 residues. Germline CDR1 and CDR2: PRHDT and FYEKMQ (reference sequence). This CDR3 is CASSGGDGETQYF. The CDR3 DNA reads TGTGCCAGCAGTGGCGGGGACGGAGAGACCCAGTACTTC.

The chain employs TRBV5-1 and TRBJ2-3, with D possibly TRBD2 on 5 matching bases. From germline, CDR1 is SGHRS and CDR2 YFSETQ. The V end was cut by 1 base, the J end by 5 bases, with 14 bases between. The CDR3 has 15 residues. This chain's CDR3 is CASSLNDDRGDTQYF. In DNA form, the CDR3 reads TGCGCCAGCAGCTTGAACGACGACCGGGGAGATACGCAGTATTTT.

The rearrangement uses TRBV10-1 and TRBJ2-1, with 7 bases identical to TRBD2. CDR3 length: 13 amino acids. Unmatched junction bases numbered 8, after V lost 6 bases and J lost 9 bases. Germline V gene data show CDR1 as WNHNN and CDR2 as SYGVQD (reference sequence). This CDR3 is CASRLREGFEQFF. The CDR3 DNA is TGCGCCAGCAGACTAAGGGAGGGGTTTGAGCAGTTCTTC.

The chain joins TRBV28 to TRBJ1-1; 9 positions match TRBD1. This CDR3 region has 13 residues. V lost 5 bases to trimming and J lost 7 bases; unmatched junction nucleotides: 5. CDR1 and CDR2 (germline): MDHEN, SYDVKM. CDR3 loop: CASSLTGGNEAFF. CDR3 in DNA: TGTGCCAGCAGTCTGACAGGGGGGAATGAAGCTTTCTTT.

The chain couples TRBV29-1 to TRBJ2-7, with 13 bases that match TRBD2. With V trimmed by 4 bases and J by 3 bases, 9 bases remained unmatched. This CDR3 has 16 amino acids. CDR1 and CDR2 from the germline V gene are SQVTM and ANQGSEA. CDR3 in amino acids: CSVGLTSGGPNYEQYF. DNA of the CDR3: TGCAGCGTTGGACTGACTAGCGGGGGGCCAAACTACGAGCAGTACTTC.

Only one count was recorded for this clone. The chain carries TRBV7-9 and TRBJ1-2; D gene ambiguous. Germline V lookup: CDR1 SEHNR, CDR2 FQNEAQ (reference sequence). CDR3 size: 14 residues. Trimming left V 5 bases short and J 2 bases short, with 12 bases between. The CDR3 nucleotides are TGTGCCAGCAGCGGCCGCGTGTCGAACTATGGCTACACCTTC. Protein product: CASSGRVSNYGYTF.

The chain joins TRBV13 to TRBJ2-3, with D tentatively TRBD2 (6 bases). The CDR3 is 16 residues long. Between the trimmed V and J ends, which lost 2 bases and 3 bases, there was a span of 15 bases. Germline lookup yields CDR1 PRHDT and CDR2 FYEKMQ (reference sequence). The CDR3 reads CASSLILGGLTDTQYF. The DNA of the CDR3 is TGTGCCAGCAGCTTAATATTGGGGGGTTTGACAGATACGCAGTATTTT.

The CDR3, as DNA: TGTGCCAGCAGCAAATTGACTAGCGGGGGTTACAATGAGCAGTTCTTC. Translated, it gives CASSKLTSGGYNEQFF. This chain links TRBV7-6 with TRBJ2-1; 12 bases are shared with TRBD2. This CDR3 is 16 amino acids long. V lost 5 bases, J lost 4 bases, and 6 bases stayed unmatched. Germline CDR1 SGHVS, CDR2 FNYEAQ.

The chain uses TRBV9 and TRBJ2-3, with D perhaps TRBD1 (6 bases). Deletions cut 0 bases from V and 1 base from J, with 9 bases between. From germline, CDR1 is SGDLS and CDR2 YYNGEE. The CDR3 runs 15 residues. For the CDR3, the DNA is TGTGCCAGCAGCGTAGCCCCAGGGGGCACAGATACGCAGTATTTT. Translated: CASSVAPGGTDTQYF.

The chain employs TRBV6-5 and TRBJ2-2; possible D gene TRBD1, 6 bases. V shed 6 bases and J shed 0 bases, with 11 bases lying between them. This CDR3 region has 15 residues. Per the germline V gene, CDR1 is MNHEY and CDR2 is SVGAGI. Written as DNA, the CDR3 is TGTGCCAGCAGACCCGACAGGTCGAACACCGGGGAGCTGTTTTTT. It is translated as CASRPDRSNTGELFF.

The chain is built from TRBV2 and TRBJ2-3; no firm D call. The CDR3 loop spans 12 amino acids. Germline CDR1 and CDR2: SNHLY and FYNNEI. V lost 8 bases to trimming and J lost 0 bases, with 6 bases between them. As DNA, the CDR3 is TGTGCCAGCCTGCGGAGCACAGATACGCAGTATTTT. Translation: CASLRSTDTQYF.

The chain combines TRBV2 with TRBJ1-1; 7 bases line up with TRBD1. CDR3 length: 14 amino acids. J gave up 1 base and V 5 bases, and 4 bases lay outside the gene matches. Germline CDR1 and CDR2: SNHLY and FYNNEI. The CDR3 coding sequence is TGTGCCAGCAGTAAACAGGGGAGGAACACTGAAGCTTTCTTT. Translation: CASSKQGRNTEAFF. Drawing the rest from reference TRBV2 and TRBJ1-1, the complete variable domain is EPEVTQTPSHQVTQMGQEVILRCVPISNHLYFYWYRQILGQKVEFLVSFYNNEISEKSEIFDDQFSVERPDGSNFTLKIRSTKLEDSAMYFCASSKQGRNTEAFFGQGTRLTVV.

The rearrangement uses TRBV5-1 and TRBJ1-4; TRBD1 is a possible D gene (5 bases). Germline V gene lookup returns CDR1 SGHRS and CDR2 YFSETQ. This CDR3 spans 15 amino acids. Trimming pared 0 bases from V and 5 bases from J, leaving 11 bases between. The CDR3 DNA is TGCGCCAGCAGCTTGGGGGACCGAAGGAATGAAAAACTGTTTTTT. It codes for CASSLGDRRNEKLFF.

The chain uses TRBV14 and TRBJ1-2, with D unresolved. This CDR3 region has 14 residues. The V end lost 4 bases, the J end lost 3 bases, and 12 bases lay between the germline ends. The germline V gene has CDR1 SGHDN and CDR2 FVKESK. The CDR3 reads CASSPSRDYYGYTF. In DNA form, the CDR3 reads TGTGCCAGCAGCCCTTCTCGGGATTACTATGGCTACACCTTC.

J is TRBJ2-1 and V is TRBV7-2; 8 bases are shared with TRBD2. The CDR3 runs to 15 residues. Germline trimming cut 6 bases from V and 9 bases from J; bases unmatched to any gene: 13. Germline CDR1 SGHTA, CDR2 FQGNSA. The CDR3 nucleotides read TGTGCCAGCAGGCAGGACGGGGGGGCAAGGCGTGAGCAGTTCTTC. This translates into CASRQDGGARREQFF. Variable domain in full (rest from reference TRBV7-2 and TRBJ2-1): GAGVSQSPSNKVTEKGKDVELRCDPISGHTALYWYRQSLGQGLEFLIYFQGNSAPDKSGLPSDRFSAERTGGSVSTLTIQRTQQEDSAVYLCASRQDGGARREQFFGPGTRLTVL.

To note about this clone: One end of the junction does not line up with germline, which may come from a read error. Within the sample, other DNA sequences also encode this same CDR3. The chain has TRBV5-1 and TRBJ1-1; D unclear. The CDR3 consists of 13 residues. CDR1 and CDR2 (germline): SGHRS, YFSETQ. The CDR3 loop is CASSLDSNTEAFF. CDR3 DNA sequence: TGCGCCAGCAGCTTGGATTCGAACACTGAGGCTTTCTTT.

This sequence joins TRBV27 and TRBJ2-7; D tentatively fits TRBD1 or TRBD2 (6 bases each). Germline lookup yields CDR1 MNHEY and CDR2 SMNVEV (reference sequence). Trimming left V 6 bases short and J 0 bases short, with 18 bases between. The CDR3 consists of 16 residues. CDR3 loop: CASSRLGGYYSYEQYF. CDR3 bases: TGTGCCAGCAGCCGGCTCGGGGGCTACTACTCCTACGAGCAGTACTTC.